The clone carrying this TCR beta chain was observed a single time. Its antigen is not known. These data come from a study of cytomegalovirus exposure and HLA in healthy donors. Study at large: HLA-typed donors were the source of about 85 million unique TCRs, which an early data release held. Membership in the Caucasian-associated ancestry cluster was found for 81% of fewer than 450 genotyped donors.

Trimming took off 9 bases at V and 1 base at J, with 18 bases between the two ends. The CDR3 runs 15 residues. Germline CDR1 reads LGHNA; CDR2 reads YNFKEQ. Vbeta (60) and Jbeta (13) primers were used in the PCR. TCRdb's copy holds only in-frame clones and misses some; the assay was immunoSEQ multiplex PCR. The data show roughly 100,000 clones, over 70% seen once. Whole-study findings and limits: Presence/absence analyses rested on an assumption that sequencing depth was roughly uniform across donors.

The specimen sequenced was PBMCs. This TCR was sampled from a woman aged 40 to 50 in good health and CMV-seronegative. The rearrangement joins TRBV4-2 to TRBJ1-1; the D gene is possibly TRBD1 (6 bases). The CDR3: CASSKDSHTNTEAFF. DNA of the CDR3: TGTGCCAGTAGTAAGGACAGCCATACGAACACTGAAGCTTTCTTT.